This TCR beta chain stems from a study of blood T cell repertoires in COVID-19. Overall study: Italy, Spain and the United States were the sources of the convalescent and acute COVID-19 samples.

Per the authors' pipeline: Nucleated cell number was recorded as an estimate derived from reference gene primer amplification. Clones were sequenced by immunoSEQ multiplex PCR, and TCRdb holds only the in-frame ones, with some missing. That table gives V, J and clone size, and the DNA gave D and trimming. Of 200,000 to 250,000 clones in the sample, 86% are singletons; the top ten hold 3%. This CDR3 contains 15 residues. V lost 5 bases and J lost 2, with 14 bases in between. The germline CDR1 and CDR2 sequences are SGHTA and FQGTGA. The clonotype originates from a woman aged 25 to 45 who had recovered from COVID-19. The V and J genes are TRBV7-3 and TRBJ2-3, with D possibly being TRBD1 (5 bases). The sequencing input was peripheral blood. The CDR3 sequence: CASSEGVQTTDTQYF. The CDR3 DNA reads TGTGCCAGCAGCGAAGGGGTTCAAACCACAGATACGCAGTATTTT.